A selection of T cell receptor beta chains follows, all from one sample in a study of cytotoxic CD8 clonotypes in ibrutinib-treated CLL. TCRdb keeps only in-frame clones here, not all; method: immunoSEQ multiplex PCR. The sample lists 140,000 to 150,000 clones, around 76% seen once, with 4.5% to 6.5% in the top ten. The material was PBMCs, obtained after 24 months of ibrutinib treatment. These receptors came from a human donor with chronic lymphocytic leukemia. Each CDR3 is given with its conserved first and last residue. Each record gives: V gene, clone size, CDR3 length, J gene, D gene, CDR3 protein, CDR3 DNA. A D gene is named only where the DNA matches it firmly. Clone sizes are given selectively: once, few, many, or a class where the clone is expanded.

V: TRBV7-3; size: .; length: 16; J: TRBJ2-6; D: .; CDR3: CASSLDGASGANVLTF; DNA: TGTGCCAGCAGCTTAGACGGAGCTTCTGGGGCCAACGTCCTGACTTTC
V: TRBV5-1; size: .; length: 16; J: TRBJ2-4; D: TRBD1; CDR3: CASSPWDRDSKNIQYF; DNA: TGCGCCAGCAGCCCATGGGACAGGGACTCCAAAAACATTCAGTACTTC
V: TRBV6-5; size: once; length: 15; J: TRBJ2-3; D: TRBD1; CDR3: CASTRGTGGADTQYF; DNA: TGTGCCAGCACCCGAGGGACAGGGGGCGCAGATACGCAGTATTTT
V: TRBV5-6; size: .; length: 15; J: TRBJ1-5; D: TRBD1; CDR3: CASSLGRQGNQPQHF; DNA: TGTGCCAGCAGCTTGGGAAGACAGGGAAATCAGCCCCAGCATTTT
V: TRBV7-9; size: .; length: 16; J: TRBJ2-3; D: .; CDR3: CASSFLPRERSDTQYF; DNA: TGTGCCAGCAGCTTTCTCCCCCGGGAGAGGTCAGATACGCAGTATTTT
V: TRBV6-5; size: .; length: 13; J: TRBJ2-3; D: .; CDR3: CASSYPGTDTQYF; DNA: TGTGCCAGCAGTTACCCCGGGACAGATACGCAGTATTTT
V: TRBV5-1; size: .; length: 14; J: TRBJ2-5; D: .; CDR3: CASSLDRVIETQYF; DNA: TGCGCCAGCAGCTTGGACAGGGTTATTGAGACCCAGTACTTC
V: TRBV2; size: once; length: 16; J: TRBJ2-7; D: .; CDR3: CASIDWGGRPRYEQYF; DNA: TGTGCCAGCATTGATTGGGGGGGCCGCCCACGCTACGAGCAGTACTTC
V: TRBV7-9; size: many; length: 8; J: TRBJ2-2; D: .; CDR3: CASPELFF; DNA: TGTGCCAGCCCCGAGCTGTTTTTT
V: TRBV7-2; size: .; length: 14; J: TRBJ2-7; D: .; CDR3: CASSPTGNYYEQYF; DNA: TGTGCCAGCAGCCCGACGGGGAATTACTACGAGCAGTACTTC
V: TRBV6-1; size: once; length: 15; J: TRBJ2-7; D: TRBD1; CDR3: CASSEYGQGAYEQYF; DNA: TGTGCCAGCAGTGAATACGGACAGGGGGCCTACGAGCAGTACTTC
V: TRBV20-1; size: few; length: 11; J: TRBJ2-1; D: TRBD2; CDR3: CSARTRGEQFF; DNA: TGCAGTGCGCGGACTAGGGGTGAGCAGTTCTTC
V: TRBV9; size: .; length: 15; J: TRBJ2-3; D: TRBD2; CDR3: CASSGGGGGTDTQYF; DNA: TGTGCCAGCAGCGGTGGTGGGGGGGGCACAGATACGCAGTATTTT
V: TRBV29-1; size: .; length: 13; J: TRBJ2-2; D: .; CDR3: CSVVALGAGELFF; DNA: TGCAGCGTTGTAGCCTTGGGGGCCGGGGAGCTGTTTTTT
V: TRBV7-8; size: .; length: 14; J: TRBJ2-2; D: .; CDR3: CASSLVGTTGELFF; DNA: TGTGCCAGCAGCTTAGTGGGCACGACCGGGGAGCTGTTTTTT
V: TRBV11-3; size: .; length: 15; J: TRBJ2-3; D: TRBD2; CDR3: CASSLGTSWRDTQYF; DNA: TGTGCCAGCAGCTTAGGGACTAGTTGGAGGGATACGCAGTATTTT
V: TRBV7-3; size: .; length: 14; J: TRBJ2-1; D: TRBD1; CDR3: CASSRTGQGNEQFF; DNA: TGTGCCAGCAGCCGGACAGGGCAAGGGAATGAGCAGTTCTTC
V: TRBV6-5; size: .; length: 14; J: TRBJ1-2; D: .; CDR3: CASSYGARVDGYTF; DNA: TGTGCCAGCAGTTACGGGGCCCGGGTCGATGGCTACACCTTC
V: TRBV5-1; size: .; length: 14; J: TRBJ2-2; D: .; CDR3: CASSLRTYTGELFF; DNA: TGCGCCAGCAGCTTGCGTACGTACACCGGGGAGCTGTTTTTT
V: TRBV28; size: .; length: 15; J: TRBJ1-4; D: TRBD1; CDR3: CASSTPGQPNEKLFF; DNA: TGTGCCAGCAGTACCCCGGGACAGCCTAATGAAAAACTGTTTTTT
V: TRBV19; size: .; length: 15; J: TRBJ2-5; D: TRBD2; CDR3: CASSTQAGGGETQYF; DNA: TGTGCCAGTAGTACCCAAGCGGGAGGTGGGGAGACCCAGTACTTC
V: TRBV27; size: .; length: 13; J: TRBJ1-1; D: .; CDR3: CASSFGQYTEAFF; DNA: TGTGCCAGCAGTTTCGGACAGTACACTGAAGCTTTCTTT
V: TRBV28; size: .; length: 14; J: TRBJ1-2; D: .; CDR3: CASSLPTGPYGYTF; DNA: TGTGCCAGCAGTTTACCCACCGGCCCCTATGGCTACACCTTC
V: TRBV2; size: .; length: 13; J: TRBJ2-5; D: .; CDR3: CASSEDQRETQYF; DNA: TGTGCCAGCAGTGAAGACCAGCGGGAGACCCAGTACTTC
V: TRBV6-1; size: .; length: 17; J: TRBJ1-5; D: TRBD1; CDR3: CASSEAGGAYSNQPQHF; DNA: TGTGCCAGCAGTGAGGCAGGGGGGGCTTATAGCAATCAGCCCCAGCATTTT
V: TRBV7-2; size: .; length: 15; J: TRBJ2-3; D: .; CDR3: CASSRQGGGTDTQYF; DNA: TGTGCCAGCAGCCGACAGGGTGGGGGGACAGATACGCAGTATTTT
V: TRBV7-2; size: once; length: 14; J: TRBJ2-3; D: .; CDR3: CASRSARSTDTQYF; DNA: TGTGCCAGCAGATCCGCAAGGAGCACCGATACGCAGTATTTT
V: TRBV6-5; size: .; length: 15; J: TRBJ1-5; D: .; CDR3: CASSVRRDGNQPQHF; DNA: TGTGCCAGCAGTGTGCGCAGGGATGGCAATCAGCCCCAGCATTTT
V: TRBV6-5; size: few; length: 14; J: TRBJ1-4; D: .; CDR3: CATRQPGLNEKLFF; DNA: TGTGCCACCCGACAGCCAGGGCTTAATGAAAAACTGTTTTTT
V: TRBV9; size: .; length: 15; J: TRBJ1-5; D: TRBD1; CDR3: CASSQGAYSNQPQHF; DNA: TGTGCCAGCAGCCAGGGGGCGTATAGCAATCAGCCCCAGCATTTT
V: TRBV7-8; size: .; length: 15; J: TRBJ1-5; D: .; CDR3: CASTPTGRDNQPQHF; DNA: TGTGCCAGCACCCCCACGGGCAGGGACAATCAGCCCCAGCATTTT
V: TRBV5-4; size: .; length: 15; J: TRBJ2-3; D: .; CDR3: CASSLGASWTDTQYF; DNA: TGTGCCAGCAGCTTGGGGGCTTCCTGGACCGATACGCAGTATTTT
V: TRBV9; size: once; length: 14; J: TRBJ1-3; D: .; CDR3: CASSALTPGNTIYF; DNA: TGTGCCAGCAGCGCCCTGACACCAGGAAACACCATATATTTT
V: TRBV6-5; size: .; length: 12; J: TRBJ1-5; D: .; CDR3: CASSTLGRPQHF; DNA: TGTGCCAGCAGTACCCTGGGGAGGCCCCAGCATTTT
V: TRBV19; size: once; length: 14; J: TRBJ2-1; D: .; CDR3: CASLASGRSGEQFF; DNA: TGTGCCAGCCTCGCCAGCGGCCGTAGTGGTGAGCAGTTCTTC
V: TRBV7-2; size: .; length: 14; J: TRBJ2-7; D: .; CDR3: CASSADSHSYEQYF; DNA: TGTGCCAGCAGCGCTGACAGTCACTCCTACGAGCAGTACTTC
V: TRBV5-1; size: .; length: 14; J: TRBJ1-1; D: TRBD1; CDR3: CASSLAGTGTEAFF; DNA: TGCGCCAGCAGCTTGGCGGGGACAGGGACTGAAGCTTTCTTT
V: TRBV25-1; size: .; length: 13; J: TRBJ2-7; D: .; CDR3: CASSEYGSYEQYF; DNA: TGTGCCAGCAGTGAATATGGGAGCTACGAGCAGTACTTC
V: TRBV19; size: .; length: 17; J: TRBJ2-1; D: TRBD2; CDR3: CATRPPRLAGAPNEQFF; DNA: TGTGCCACCCGGCCACCCAGACTAGCGGGAGCGCCCAATGAGCAGTTCTTC
V: TRBV2; size: .; length: 15; J: TRBJ1-5; D: .; CDR3: CASSEAGQVHQPQHF; DNA: TGTGCCAGCAGTGAAGCAGGGCAGGTCCATCAGCCCCAGCATTTT
V: TRBV11-3; size: .; length: 12; J: TRBJ2-3; D: .; CDR3: CASSPLVDTQYF; DNA: TGTGCCAGCAGCCCCCTCGTTGATACGCAGTATTTT
V: TRBV10-3; size: few; length: 17; J: TRBJ2-2; D: .; CDR3: CAISESRERLNTGELFF; DNA: TGTGCCATCAGTGAGTCCAGGGAGCGACTGAACACCGGGGAGCTGTTTTTT
V: TRBV5-1; size: .; length: 12; J: TRBJ1-2; D: .; CDR3: CASRPADYGYTF; DNA: TGCGCCAGCAGACCGGCGGACTATGGCTACACCTTC
V: TRBV18; size: .; length: 13; J: TRBJ2-2; D: .; CDR3: CASSPGVSGELFF; DNA: TGTGCCAGCTCACCGGGGGTGAGCGGGGAGCTGTTTTTT
V: TRBV18; size: .; length: 16; J: TRBJ1-2; D: .; CDR3: CASSPRGIPLGYGYTF; DNA: TGTGCCAGCTCACCCCGGGGGATCCCTTTAGGGTATGGCTACACCTTC
V: TRBV2; size: few; length: 14; J: TRBJ2-1; D: TRBD1; CDR3: CASRDRGGYNEQFF; DNA: TGTGCCAGCCGGGACAGGGGTGGCTACAATGAGCAGTTCTTC